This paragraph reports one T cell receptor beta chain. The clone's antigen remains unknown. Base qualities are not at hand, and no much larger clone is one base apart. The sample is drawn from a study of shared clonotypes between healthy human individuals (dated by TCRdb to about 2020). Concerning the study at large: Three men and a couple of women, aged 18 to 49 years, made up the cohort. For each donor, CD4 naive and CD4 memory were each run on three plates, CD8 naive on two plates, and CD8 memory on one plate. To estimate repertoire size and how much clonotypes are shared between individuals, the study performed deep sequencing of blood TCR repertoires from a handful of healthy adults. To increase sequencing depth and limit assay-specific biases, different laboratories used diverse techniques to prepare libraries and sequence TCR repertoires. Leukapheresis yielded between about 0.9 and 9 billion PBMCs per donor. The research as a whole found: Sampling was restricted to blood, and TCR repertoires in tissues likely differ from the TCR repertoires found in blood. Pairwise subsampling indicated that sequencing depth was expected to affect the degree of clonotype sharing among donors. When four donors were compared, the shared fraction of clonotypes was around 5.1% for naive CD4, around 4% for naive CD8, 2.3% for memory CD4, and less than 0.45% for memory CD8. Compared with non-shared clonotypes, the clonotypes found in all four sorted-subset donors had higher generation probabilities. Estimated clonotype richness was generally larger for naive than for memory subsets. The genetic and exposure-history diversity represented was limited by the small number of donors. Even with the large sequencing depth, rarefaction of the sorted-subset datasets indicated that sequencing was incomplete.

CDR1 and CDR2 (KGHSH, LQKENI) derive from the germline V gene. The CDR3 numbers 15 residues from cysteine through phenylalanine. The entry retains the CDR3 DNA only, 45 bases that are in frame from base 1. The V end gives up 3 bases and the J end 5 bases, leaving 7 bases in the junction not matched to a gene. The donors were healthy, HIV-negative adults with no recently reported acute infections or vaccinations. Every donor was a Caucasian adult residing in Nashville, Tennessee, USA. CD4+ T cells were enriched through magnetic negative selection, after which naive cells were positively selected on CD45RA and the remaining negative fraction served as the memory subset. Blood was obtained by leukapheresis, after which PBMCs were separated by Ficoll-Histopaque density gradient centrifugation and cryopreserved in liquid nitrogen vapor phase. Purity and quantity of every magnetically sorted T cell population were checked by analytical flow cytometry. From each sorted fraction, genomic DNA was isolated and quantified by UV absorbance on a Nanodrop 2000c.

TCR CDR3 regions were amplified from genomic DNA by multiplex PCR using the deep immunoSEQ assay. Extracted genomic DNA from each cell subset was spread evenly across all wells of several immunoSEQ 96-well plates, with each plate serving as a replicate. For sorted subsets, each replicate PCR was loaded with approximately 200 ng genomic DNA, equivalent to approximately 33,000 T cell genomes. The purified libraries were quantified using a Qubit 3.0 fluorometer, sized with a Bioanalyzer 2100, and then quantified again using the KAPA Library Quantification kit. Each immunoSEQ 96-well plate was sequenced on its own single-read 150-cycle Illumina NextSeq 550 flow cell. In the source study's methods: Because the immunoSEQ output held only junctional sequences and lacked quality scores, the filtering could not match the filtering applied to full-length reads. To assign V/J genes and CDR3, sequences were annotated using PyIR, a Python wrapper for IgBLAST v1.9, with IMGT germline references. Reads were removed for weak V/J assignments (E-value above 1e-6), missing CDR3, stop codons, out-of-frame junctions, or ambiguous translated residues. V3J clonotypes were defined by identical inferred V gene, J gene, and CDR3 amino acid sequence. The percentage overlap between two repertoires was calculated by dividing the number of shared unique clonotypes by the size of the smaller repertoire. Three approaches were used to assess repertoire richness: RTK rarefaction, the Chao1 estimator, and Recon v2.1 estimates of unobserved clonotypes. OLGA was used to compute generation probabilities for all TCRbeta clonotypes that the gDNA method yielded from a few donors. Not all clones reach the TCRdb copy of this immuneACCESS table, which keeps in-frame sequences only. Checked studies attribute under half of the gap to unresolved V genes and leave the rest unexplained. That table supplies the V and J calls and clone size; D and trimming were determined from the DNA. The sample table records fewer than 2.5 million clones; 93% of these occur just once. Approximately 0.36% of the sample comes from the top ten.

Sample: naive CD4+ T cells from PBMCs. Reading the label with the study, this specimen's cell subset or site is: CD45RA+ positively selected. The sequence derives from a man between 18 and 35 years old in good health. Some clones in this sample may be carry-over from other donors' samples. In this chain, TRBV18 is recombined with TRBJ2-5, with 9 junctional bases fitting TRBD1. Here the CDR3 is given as CASSPTRDRAETQYF. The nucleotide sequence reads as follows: TGTGCCAGCTCACCGACCCGGGACAGGGCCGAGACCCAGTACTTC. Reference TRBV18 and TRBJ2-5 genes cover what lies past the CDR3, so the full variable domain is NAGVMQNPRHLVRRRGQEARLRCSPMKGHSHVYWYRQLPEEGLKFMVYLQKENIIDESGMPKERFSAEFPKEGPSILRIQQVVRGDSAAYFCASSPTRDRAETQYFGPGTRLLVL.